This T cell receptor beta chain was identified in a study of shared clonotypes between healthy human individuals. Study conclusions and caveats: Sampling involved blood alone; tissue repertoires likely differ.

Method: immunoSEQ multiplex PCR; TCRdb's copy keeps in-frame clones and lacks some. This sample has about 2.1 million clones, with just over 90% found just once. This CDR3 is built from 12 residues. Germline CDR1 and CDR2: WSHSY and SAAADI. V dropped 6 bases and J dropped 10 bases, with 13 bases sitting between them. About this clone: Its antigen remains unknown.

Naive CD8 isolation took CD45RO-negative cells positively selected for CCR7 and excluded terminally differentiated effector memory CD45RA+ cells. The chain uses TRBV10-2 and TRBJ2-1, with D unclear. Sequenced input: naive CD8+ T cells from PBMCs. This TCR derives from a man between 18 and 29 years old in good health. Some clones in this sample may be carry-over from other donors' samples. DNA for the CDR3: TGCGCCAGCAGCGGTGAGTTCCTAGAGCAGTTCTTC. Amino acids: CASSGEFLEQFF.